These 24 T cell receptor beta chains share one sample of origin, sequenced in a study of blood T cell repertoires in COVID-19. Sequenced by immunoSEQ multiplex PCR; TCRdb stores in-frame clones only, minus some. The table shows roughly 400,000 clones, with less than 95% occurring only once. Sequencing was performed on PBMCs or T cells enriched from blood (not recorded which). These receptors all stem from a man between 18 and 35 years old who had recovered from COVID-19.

CDR3 sequence (DNA): TGCGCCAGCAGCCAAGATAAGTTCTCTTTTGGGAGGCCTGAAGCTTTCTTT. Translated, it gives CASSQDKFSFGRPEAFF. J is TRBJ1-1 and V is TRBV4-1; D is unclear. The CDR3 has 17 residues. V was trimmed by 0 bases and J by 6 bases, leaving 20 bases between them. Germline CDR1 is MGHRA and CDR2 is YSYEKL.

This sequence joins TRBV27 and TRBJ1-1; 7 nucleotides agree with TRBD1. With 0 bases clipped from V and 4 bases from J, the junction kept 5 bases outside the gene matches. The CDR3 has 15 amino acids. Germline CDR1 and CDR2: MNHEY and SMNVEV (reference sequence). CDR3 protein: CASSLSPGGTTEAFF. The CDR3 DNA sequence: TGTGCCAGCAGTTTATCTCCAGGGGGAACCACTGAAGCTTTCTTT.

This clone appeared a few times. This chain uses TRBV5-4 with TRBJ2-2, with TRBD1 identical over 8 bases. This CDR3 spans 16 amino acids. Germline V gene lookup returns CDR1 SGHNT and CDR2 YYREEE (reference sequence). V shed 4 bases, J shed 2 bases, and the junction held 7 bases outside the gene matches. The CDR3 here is CASSRTGTGNTGELFF. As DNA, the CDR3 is TGTGCCAGCAGCCGCACCGGGACAGGTAACACCGGGGAGCTGTTTTTT.

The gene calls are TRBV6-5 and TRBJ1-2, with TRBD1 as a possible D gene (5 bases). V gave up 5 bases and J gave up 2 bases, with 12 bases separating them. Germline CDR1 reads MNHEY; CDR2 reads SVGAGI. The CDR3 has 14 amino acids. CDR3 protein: CASSRPGGNYGYTF. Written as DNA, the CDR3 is TGTGCCAGCAGTCGCCCTGGGGGGAACTATGGCTACACCTTC.

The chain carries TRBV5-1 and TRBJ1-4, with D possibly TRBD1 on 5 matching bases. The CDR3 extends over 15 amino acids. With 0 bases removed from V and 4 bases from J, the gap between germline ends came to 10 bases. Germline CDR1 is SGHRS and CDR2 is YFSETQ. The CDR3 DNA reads TGCGCCAGCAGCTTGGCCATCGGGGGTAATGAAAAACTGTTTTTT. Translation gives CASSLAIGGNEKLFF.

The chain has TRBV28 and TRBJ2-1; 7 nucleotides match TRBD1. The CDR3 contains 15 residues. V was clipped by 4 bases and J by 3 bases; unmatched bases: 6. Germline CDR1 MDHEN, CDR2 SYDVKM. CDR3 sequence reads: CASSWTGRLYNEQFF. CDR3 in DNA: TGTGCCAGCAGTTGGACAGGTCGACTCTACAATGAGCAGTTCTTC.

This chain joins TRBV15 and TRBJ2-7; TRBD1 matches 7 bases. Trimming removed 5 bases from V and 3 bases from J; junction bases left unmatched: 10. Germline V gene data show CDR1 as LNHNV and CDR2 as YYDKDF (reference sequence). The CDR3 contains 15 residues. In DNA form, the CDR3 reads TGTGCCACCAGCGGTGAACCGGGACAGTTCTACGAGCAGTACTTC. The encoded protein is CATSGEPGQFYEQYF.

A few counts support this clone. In DNA form, the CDR3 reads TGTGCCAGCAGCCTCCGAACAGGGGCCTTCTCTGGAAACACCATATATTTT. It yields the protein CASSLRTGAFSGNTIYF. J is TRBJ1-3 and V is TRBV11-3; 7 bases line up with TRBD1. Germline V CDR1 and CDR2: SGHNT, YENEEA. The V segment lost 5 bases and the J segment 0 bases; nucleotides outside the gene matches: 10. This CDR3 has 17 amino acids.

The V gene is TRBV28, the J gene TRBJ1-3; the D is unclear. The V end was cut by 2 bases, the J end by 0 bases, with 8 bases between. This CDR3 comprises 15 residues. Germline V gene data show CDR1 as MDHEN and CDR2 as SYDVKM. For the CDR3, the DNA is TGTGCCAGCAGTTTAGTCAGAAACTCTGGAAACACCATATATTTT. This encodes CASSLVRNSGNTIYF. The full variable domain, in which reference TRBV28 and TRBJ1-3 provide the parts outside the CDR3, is DVKVTQSSRYLVKRTGEKVFLECVQDMDHENMFWYRQDPGLGLRLIYFSYDVKMKEKGDIPEGYSVSREKKERFSLILESASTNQTSMYLCASSLVRNSGNTIYFGEGSWLTVV.

DNA of the CDR3: TGTGCCAGCACTAGGGGGCGCCCCGAGATATACCATGAGCAGTTCTTC. Its translation is CASTRGRPEIYHEQFF. V and J are TRBV27 and TRBJ2-1; 7 bases match TRBD1. V gave up 7 bases and J gave up 8 bases; unmatched junction bases: 17. The CDR3 runs to 16 residues. Germline CDR1 reads MNHEY; CDR2 reads SMNVEV (reference sequence).

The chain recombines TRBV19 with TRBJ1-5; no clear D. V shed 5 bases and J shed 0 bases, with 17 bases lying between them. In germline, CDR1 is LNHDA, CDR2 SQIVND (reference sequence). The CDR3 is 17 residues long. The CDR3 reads CASSPDAGFYSNQPQHF. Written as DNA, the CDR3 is TGTGCCAGTAGTCCCGATGCCGGGTTTTATAGCAATCAGCCCCAGCATTTT.

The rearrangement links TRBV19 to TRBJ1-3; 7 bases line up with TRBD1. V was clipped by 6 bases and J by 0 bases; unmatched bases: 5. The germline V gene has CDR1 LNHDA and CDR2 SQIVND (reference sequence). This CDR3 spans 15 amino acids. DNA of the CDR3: TGTGCCAGTAGCGGACAGGAGAGCTCTGGAAACACCATATATTTT. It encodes CASSGQESSGNTIYF.

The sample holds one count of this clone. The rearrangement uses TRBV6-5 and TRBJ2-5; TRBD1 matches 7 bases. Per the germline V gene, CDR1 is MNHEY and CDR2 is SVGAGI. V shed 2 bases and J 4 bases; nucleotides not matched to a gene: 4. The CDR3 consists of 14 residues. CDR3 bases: TGTGCCAGCAGTTACCCGGGACAGCCAGAGACCCAGTACTTC. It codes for CASSYPGQPETQYF.

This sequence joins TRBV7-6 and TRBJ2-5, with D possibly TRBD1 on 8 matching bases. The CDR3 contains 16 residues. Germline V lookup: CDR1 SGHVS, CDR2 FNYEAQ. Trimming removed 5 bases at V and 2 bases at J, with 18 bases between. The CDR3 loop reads CASSPAGTGEQETQYF. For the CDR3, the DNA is TGTGCCAGCAGCCCAGCGGGGACAGGCGAGCAAGAGACCCAGTACTTC.

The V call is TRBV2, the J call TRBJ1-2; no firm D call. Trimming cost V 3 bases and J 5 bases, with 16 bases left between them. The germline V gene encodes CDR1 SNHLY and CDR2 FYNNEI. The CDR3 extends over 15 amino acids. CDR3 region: CASSDVRGSGYGYTF. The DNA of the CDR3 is TGTGCCAGCAGTGATGTACGGGGTTCGGGGTATGGCTACACCTTC.

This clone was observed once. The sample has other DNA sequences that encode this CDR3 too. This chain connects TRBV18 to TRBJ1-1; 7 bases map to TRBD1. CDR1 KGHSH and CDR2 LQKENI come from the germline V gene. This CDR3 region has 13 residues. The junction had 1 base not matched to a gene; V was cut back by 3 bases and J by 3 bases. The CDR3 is CASSPDRDTEAFF. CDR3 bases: TGTGCCAGCTCACCTGACAGGGACACTGAAGCTTTCTTT.

The CDR3 DNA reads TGTGCCAGCAGCCCCCGGACAGGGGAGTCAGGTGGCTACACCTTC. It translates to CASSPRTGESGGYTF. V is TRBV11-3 and J is TRBJ1-2; TRBD1 matches 9 bases. The V gene's germline CDR1 is SGHNT and CDR2 YENEEA. The CDR3 is made up of 15 amino acids. The junction had 11 bases not matched to a gene; V was cut back by 5 bases and J by 7 bases.

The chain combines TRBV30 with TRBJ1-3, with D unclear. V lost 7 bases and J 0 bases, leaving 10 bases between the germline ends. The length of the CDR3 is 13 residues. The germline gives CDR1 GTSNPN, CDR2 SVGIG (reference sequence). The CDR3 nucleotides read TGTGCCTTTGACCGGGACTCTGGAAACACCATATATTTT. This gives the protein CAFDRDSGNTIYF.

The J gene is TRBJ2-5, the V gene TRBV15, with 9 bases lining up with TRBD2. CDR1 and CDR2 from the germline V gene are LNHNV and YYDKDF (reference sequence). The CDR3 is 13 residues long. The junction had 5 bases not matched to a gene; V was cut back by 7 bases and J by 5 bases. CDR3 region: CATTLAGLETQYF. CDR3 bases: TGTGCCACCACTCTAGCGGGACTGGAGACCCAGTACTTC.

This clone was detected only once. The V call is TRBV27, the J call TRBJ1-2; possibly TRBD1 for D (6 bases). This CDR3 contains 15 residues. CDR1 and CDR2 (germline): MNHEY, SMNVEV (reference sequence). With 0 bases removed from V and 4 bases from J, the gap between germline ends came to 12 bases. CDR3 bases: TGTGCCAGCAGTTTATCGCCAGGGGCGTCCTATGGCTACACCTTC. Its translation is CASSLSPGASYGYTF.

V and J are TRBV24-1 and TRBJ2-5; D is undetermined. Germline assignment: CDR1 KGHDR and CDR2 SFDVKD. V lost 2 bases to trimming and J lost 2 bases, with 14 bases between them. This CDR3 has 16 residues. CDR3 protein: CATSDSGSTPQETQYF. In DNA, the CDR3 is TGTGCCACCAGTGATTCCGGTAGCACCCCTCAAGAGACCCAGTACTTC.

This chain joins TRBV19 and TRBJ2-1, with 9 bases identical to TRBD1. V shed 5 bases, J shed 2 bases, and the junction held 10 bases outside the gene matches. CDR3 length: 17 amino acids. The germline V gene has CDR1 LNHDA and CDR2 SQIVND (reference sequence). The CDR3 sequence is CASSGVQGAITYNEQFF. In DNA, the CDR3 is TGTGCCAGTAGTGGTGTACAGGGGGCGATTACCTACAATGAGCAGTTCTTC.

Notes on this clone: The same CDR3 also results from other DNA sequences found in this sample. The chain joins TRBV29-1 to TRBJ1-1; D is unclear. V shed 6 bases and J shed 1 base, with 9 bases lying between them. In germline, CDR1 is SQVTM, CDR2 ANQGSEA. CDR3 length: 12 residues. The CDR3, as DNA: TGCAGCGTACAAACGGGGAACACTGAAGCTTTCTTT. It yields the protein CSVQTGNTEAFF.

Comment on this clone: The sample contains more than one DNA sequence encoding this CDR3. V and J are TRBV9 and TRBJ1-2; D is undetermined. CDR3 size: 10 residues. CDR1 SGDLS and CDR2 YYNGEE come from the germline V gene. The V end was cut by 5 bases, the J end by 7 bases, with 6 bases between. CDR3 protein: CASSGGGYTF. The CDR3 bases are TGTGCCAGCAGTGGCGGTGGCTACACCTTC.